The T cell receptor beta chain under discussion was sequenced for a study of spatial heterogeneity in lung cancer. Study-wide background: For the average unique TCR and UMI combination, more than 8.5 occurrences appeared in raw reads. Study-level findings and limits: Expanded alpha and beta TCR counts within tumors tracked tumor mutation counts.

Every TCR cDNA molecule bore a unique molecular identifier. TCRdb itself ran the 5' RACE reads through MiXCR, one entry per CDR3 protein. The sample holds about 20,000 distinct CDR3 sequences, 5.7% seen once. The time point was: sample taken at primary tumor resection. About this clonotype itself: Its antigen is unknown. At one end the junction does not follow the germline gene, possibly because of a read error.

The receptor's source is a female donor with early-stage non-small cell lung cancer. Sequenced here: lung tumor tissue, sampled at surgery.

CDR3 bases: TGCAGTGCTAGCGTTATGGGGGGTATTAATGAAAAACTGTATTTT. Encoded protein: CSASVMGGINEKLYF. The chain combines TRBV20-1 with TRBJ1-4, with TRBD1 as a possible D gene (5 bases). This CDR3 contains 15 residues. The germline gives CDR1 DFQATT, CDR2 SNEGSKA (reference sequence).